This T cell receptor beta chain was observed in a study of blood T cell repertoires in COVID-19. The CDR3 extends over 14 amino acids. Germline V gene sequence: CDR1 SGHRS, CDR2 YFSETQ. The junction had 6 bases not matched to a gene; V was cut back by 4 bases and J by 2 bases. Assay: immunoSEQ multiplex PCR; the TCRdb copy retains only in-frame clones and omits some. The table records some 120,000 clones, about 75% of them present only once. The receptor's source is an elderly man with acute or convalescent COVID-19. The chain couples TRBV5-1 to TRBJ2-7; 7 bases agree with TRBD1. Specimen: peripheral blood. For the CDR3, the DNA is TGCGCCAGCAGCCCTGGACAGGATCCCTACGAGCAGTACTTC. Translating gives CASSPGQDPYEQYF.